This TCR beta chain was sequenced during a study of blood T cell repertoires in COVID-19. The overall study: Whether acute or convalescent, the COVID-19 samples came from the United States, Italy and Spain. Sources were T cells, B-cell-depleted T cells, or PBMCs; the material itself was cDNA or gDNA.

Authors' data handling: Amplification of reference gene primers provided the estimated nucleated cell counts. Using immunoSEQ multiplex PCR, the repertoire was profiled, and TCRdb retains in-frame clones only, with some absent. The V and J calls and clone size are taken from that table; D and trimming were inferred from the DNA. The sample shows 150,000 to 200,000 clones, around 86% of them seen only once. Germline V gene data show CDR1 as LNHDA and CDR2 as SQIVND (reference sequence). Trimming took 10 bases from V and 0 from J; bases not matched to a gene: 10. This CDR3 is built from 17 residues. The sample comprised peripheral blood. V usage is TRBV19 and J usage is TRBJ2-6; 9 nucleotides align to TRBD1. This receptor was identified in a man between 35 and 55 years old with acute or convalescent COVID-19. For the CDR3, the DNA is TGTGCCACTCGTGACAGGGGGGGCAGCTCTGGGGCCAACGTCCTGACTTTC. It translates to CATRDRGGSSGANVLTF. The full variable domain, completed using reference TRBV19 and TRBJ2-6, is DGGITQSPKYLFRKEGQNVTLSCEQNLNHDAMYWYRQDPGQGLRLIYYSQIVNDFQKGDIAEGYSVSREKKESFPLTVTSAQKNPTAFYLCATRDRGGSSGANVLTFGAGSRLTVL.